One TCR beta chain is described in this entry. Antigen: not known. The entry originates in a study of T cell responses to AZD1222 COVID-19 vaccine. The V end was cut by 4 bases, the J end by 2 bases, with 13 bases between. Per germline, CDR1 SGHRS and CDR2 YFSETQ. This CDR3 is 15 amino acids long. Method: immunoSEQ multiplex PCR; TCRdb's copy keeps in-frame clones and lacks some. Of hundreds of thousands of clones in the sample, around 93% are singletons; the top ten hold around 0.6%. Study results and limitations: Mapped onto spike, vaccine-associated CD4 TCRs spanned it and were dominant at 160-218 and 743-854. Baseline serostatus was positive in only six or seven AZD1222 recipients. Donors were chiefly white British, with a greater number of females, and clonal diversity was perhaps underestimated. In the spike-specific TCR repertoire, nearly half reportedly target unmutated variant regions.

This TCR was recovered from an adult who received the AZD1222 COVID-19 vaccine. The starting material was peripheral blood, obtained 28 days after the second AZD1222 dose. The V gene is TRBV5-1, the J gene TRBJ1-3; D remains unclear. CDR3 residues: CASSNRGGTGNTIYF. For the CDR3, the DNA is TGCGCCAGCAGCAACCGCGGAGGAACTGGAAACACCATATATTTT.